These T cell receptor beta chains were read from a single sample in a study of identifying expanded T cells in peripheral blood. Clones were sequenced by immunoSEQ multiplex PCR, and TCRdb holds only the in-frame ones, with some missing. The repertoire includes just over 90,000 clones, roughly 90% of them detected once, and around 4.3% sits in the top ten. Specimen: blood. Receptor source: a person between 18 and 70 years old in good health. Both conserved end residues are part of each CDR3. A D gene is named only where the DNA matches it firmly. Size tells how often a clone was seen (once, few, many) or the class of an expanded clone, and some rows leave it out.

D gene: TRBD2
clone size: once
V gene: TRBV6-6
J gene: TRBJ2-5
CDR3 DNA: TGTGCCAGCAGTTTCACAGCGGGGCGGGAGACCCAGTACTTC
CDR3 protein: CASSFTAGRETQYF

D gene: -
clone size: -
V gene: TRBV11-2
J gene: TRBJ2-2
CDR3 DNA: TGTGCCAGCAGCTTAGGCAGGTTGGGCGGGGAGCTGTTTTTT
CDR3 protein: CASSLGRLGGELFF

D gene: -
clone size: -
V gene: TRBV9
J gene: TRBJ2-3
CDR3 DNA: TGTGCCAGCAGCGTAGAACTCTACACAGATACGCAGTATTTT
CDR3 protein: CASSVELYTDTQYF

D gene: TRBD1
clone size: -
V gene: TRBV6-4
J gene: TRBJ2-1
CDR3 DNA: TGTGCCAGCAGTGACTCCTCAGGGGGTGGGGATGAGCAGTTCTTC
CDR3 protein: CASSDSSGGGDEQFF

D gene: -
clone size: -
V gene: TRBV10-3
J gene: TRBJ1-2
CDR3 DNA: TGTGCCATCAGTGAGCCGGGGACATGGGATGGCTACACCTTC
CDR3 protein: CAISEPGTWDGYTF

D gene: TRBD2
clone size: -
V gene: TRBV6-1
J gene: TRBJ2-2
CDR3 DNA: TGTGCCAGCAGTACTCTAGCGGGGAGCACCGGGGAGCTGTTTTTT
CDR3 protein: CASSTLAGSTGELFF

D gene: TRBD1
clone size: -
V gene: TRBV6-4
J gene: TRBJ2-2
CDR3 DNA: TGTGCCAGCAGTGGGACAGGGGGCACCGGGGAGCTGTTTTTT
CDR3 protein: CASSGTGGTGELFF

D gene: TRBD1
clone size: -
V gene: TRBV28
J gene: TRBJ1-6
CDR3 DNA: TGTGCCAGCAGTGAGCACAGGGGGCGCGGCAATTCACCCCTCCACTTT
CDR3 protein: CASSEHRGRGNSPLHF

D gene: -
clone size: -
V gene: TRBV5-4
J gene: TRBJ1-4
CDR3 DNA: TGTGCCAGCAGCTTTCCCGGCGGATCCACAACTAATGAAAAACTGTTTTTT
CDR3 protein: CASSFPGGSTTNEKLFF

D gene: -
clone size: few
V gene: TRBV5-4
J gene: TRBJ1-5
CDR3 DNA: TGTGCCAGCAGCCGGGACGGGGATCAGCCCCAGCATTTT
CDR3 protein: CASSRDGDQPQHF

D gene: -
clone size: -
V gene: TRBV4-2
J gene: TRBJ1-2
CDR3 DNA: TGTGCCAGCAGCTCCCCCGGGCACGCCGGGTTAGTAGGCTACACCTTC
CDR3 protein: CASSSPGHAGLVGYTF

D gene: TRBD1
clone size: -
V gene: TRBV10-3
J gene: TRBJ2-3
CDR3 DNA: TGTGCCATCAGTGAGTCGAGACAGGGCGGCGATACGCAGTATTTT
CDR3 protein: CAISESRQGGDTQYF

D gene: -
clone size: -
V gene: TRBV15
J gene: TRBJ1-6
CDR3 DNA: TGTGCCACCAGCAGAGAGGGGAATGCGGACTTCCACTTT
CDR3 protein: CATSREGNADFHF

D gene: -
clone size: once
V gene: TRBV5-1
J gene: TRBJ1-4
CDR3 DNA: TGCGCCAGCAGCTTGGAAGGGGCGTACTATGAAAAACTGTTTTTT
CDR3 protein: CASSLEGAYYEKLFF

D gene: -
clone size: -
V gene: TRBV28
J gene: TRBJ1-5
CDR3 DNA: TGTGCCAGCAGTTTATCGCGAGGGAACAGCAATCAGCCCCAGCATTTT
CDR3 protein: CASSLSRGNSNQPQHF

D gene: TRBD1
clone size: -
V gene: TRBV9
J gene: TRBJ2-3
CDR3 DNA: TGTGCCAGCAGCGTATTCTGGGACAGATCCACAGATACGCAGTATTTT
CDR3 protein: CASSVFWDRSTDTQYF

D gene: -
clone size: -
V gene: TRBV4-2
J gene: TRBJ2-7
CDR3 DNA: TGTGCCAGCAGCCAAGAGGGGTCGACATCCTACGAGCAGTACTTC
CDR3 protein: CASSQEGSTSYEQYF

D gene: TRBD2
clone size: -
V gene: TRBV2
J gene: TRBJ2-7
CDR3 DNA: TGTGCCAGCAGACCCATCCCGGGGGGAAAGGCCCGGAGCTACGAGCAGTACTTC
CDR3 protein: CASRPIPGGKARSYEQYF

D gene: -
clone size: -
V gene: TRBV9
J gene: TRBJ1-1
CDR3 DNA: TGTGCCAGCAGCCAAGGGCAGGGCACTGAAGCTTTCTTT
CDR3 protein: CASSQGQGTEAFF

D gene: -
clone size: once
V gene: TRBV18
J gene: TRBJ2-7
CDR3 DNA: TGTGCCAGCTCACCGAGGGGCCAGGCGAGCTCCTACGAGCAGTACTTC
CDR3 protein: CASSPRGQASSYEQYF

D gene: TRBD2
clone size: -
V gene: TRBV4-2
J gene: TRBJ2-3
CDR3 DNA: TGTGCCAGCAGCTATGGCCCGGGACTAGCGGGGGGGCCAGCAGATACGCAGTATTTT
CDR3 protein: CASSYGPGLAGGPADTQYF

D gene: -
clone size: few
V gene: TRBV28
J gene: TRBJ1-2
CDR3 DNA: TGTGCCAGCAGTTTATCAGGGAATGGCTACACCTTC
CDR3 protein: CASSLSGNGYTF

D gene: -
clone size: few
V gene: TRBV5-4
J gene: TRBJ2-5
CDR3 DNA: TGTGCCAGCAGCTTGGCCTCGGGTACCGAGACCCAGTACTTC
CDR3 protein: CASSLASGTETQYF

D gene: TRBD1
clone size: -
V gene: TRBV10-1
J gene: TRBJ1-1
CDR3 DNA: TGCGCCAGCAGTCCCGGGACAGGGAACACTGAAGCTTTCTTT
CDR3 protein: CASSPGTGNTEAFF

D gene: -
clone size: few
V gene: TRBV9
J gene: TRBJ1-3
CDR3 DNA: TGTGCCAGCAGCGTAGTGTCCTCTGGAAACACCATATATTTT
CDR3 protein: CASSVVSSGNTIYF

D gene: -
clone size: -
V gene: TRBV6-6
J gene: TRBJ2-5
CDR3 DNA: TGTGCCAGCAGTCCCCGCGACAGGAACCAAGAGACCCAGTACTTC
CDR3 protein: CASSPRDRNQETQYF

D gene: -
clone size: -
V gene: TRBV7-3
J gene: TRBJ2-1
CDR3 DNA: TGTGCCAGCAGCTTAGGGGCAGCCAGGGCCACGGATGAGCAGTTCTTC
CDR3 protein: CASSLGAARATDEQFF

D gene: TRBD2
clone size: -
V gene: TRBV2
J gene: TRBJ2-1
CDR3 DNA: TGTGCCAGCAGGATAGCGGGCCGATACAATGAGCAGTTCTTC
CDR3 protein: CASRIAGRYNEQFF

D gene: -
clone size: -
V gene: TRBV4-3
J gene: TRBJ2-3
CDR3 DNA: TGCGCCAGCAGCCAAGATGGTAGCGGTGGCACAGATACGCAGTATTTT
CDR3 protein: CASSQDGSGGTDTQYF

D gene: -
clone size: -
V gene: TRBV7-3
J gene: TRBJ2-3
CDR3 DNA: TGTGCCAGCAGGACGGGAGCGAACACAGATACGCAGTATTTT
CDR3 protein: CASRTGANTDTQYF

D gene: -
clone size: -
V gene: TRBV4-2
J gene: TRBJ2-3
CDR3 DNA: TGTGCCAGCAGCACAGGACAGACTCCAGATACGCAGTATTTT
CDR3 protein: CASSTGQTPDTQYF

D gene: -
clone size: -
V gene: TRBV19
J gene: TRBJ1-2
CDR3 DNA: TGTGCCAGTAGTTCCCAATGGGACCGGAGAGGCTATGGCTACACCTTC
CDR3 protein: CASSSQWDRRGYGYTF

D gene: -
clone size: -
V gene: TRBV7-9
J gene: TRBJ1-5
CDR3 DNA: TGTGCCAGCAGCTTATCAAGTTGGGGATATCAGCCCCAGCATTTT
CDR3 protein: CASSLSSWGYQPQHF

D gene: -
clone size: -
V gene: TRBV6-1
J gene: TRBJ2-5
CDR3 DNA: TGTGCCAGCAAGGGCAGGGACCCGGGGACCCAGTACTTC
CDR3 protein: CASKGRDPGTQYF

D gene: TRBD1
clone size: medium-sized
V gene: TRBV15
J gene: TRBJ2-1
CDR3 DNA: TGTGCCACCAGCGTCTCTTCCGGGACAGGGCACAATGAGCAGTTCTTC
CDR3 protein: CATSVSSGTGHNEQFF

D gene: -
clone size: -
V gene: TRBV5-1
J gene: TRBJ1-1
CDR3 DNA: TGCGCCAGCAGCACCGGGGACACCGGGTTGCCGGTAGCTTTCTTT
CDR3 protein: CASSTGDTGLPVAFF

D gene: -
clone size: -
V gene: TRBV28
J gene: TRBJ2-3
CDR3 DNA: TGTGCCAGCAGGACCGGACTCGGCAGCACAGATACGCAGTATTTT
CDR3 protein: CASRTGLGSTDTQYF

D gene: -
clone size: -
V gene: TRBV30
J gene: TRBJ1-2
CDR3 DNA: TGTGCCTGGAGTGTACACGGAACGCAGGTCTATGGCTACACCTTC
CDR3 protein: CAWSVHGTQVYGYTF

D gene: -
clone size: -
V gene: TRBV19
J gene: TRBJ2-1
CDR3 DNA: TGTGCCAGTAGTATTGGGCGGGGAGCCTACAATGAGCAGTTCTTC
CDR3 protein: CASSIGRGAYNEQFF

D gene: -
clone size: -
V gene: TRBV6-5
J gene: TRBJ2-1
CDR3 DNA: TGTGCCAGCAGGCCCGCGGTCCCCAATGAGCAGTTCTTC
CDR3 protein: CASRPAVPNEQFF

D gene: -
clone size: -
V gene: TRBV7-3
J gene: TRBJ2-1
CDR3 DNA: TGTGCCAGCAGCTCCTACCCGCGGGGGACAGGTGGCTACAATGAGCAGTTCTTC
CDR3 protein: CASSSYPRGTGGYNEQFF

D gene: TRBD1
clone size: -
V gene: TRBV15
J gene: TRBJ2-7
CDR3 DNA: TGTGCCACCAGCACGTCGACCCTGGCAGGGGGCTACGAGCAGTACTTC
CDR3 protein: CATSTSTLAGGYEQYF

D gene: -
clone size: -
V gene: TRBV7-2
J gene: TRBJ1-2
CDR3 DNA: TGTGCCAGCAGCGTTTCACCAGGTTCTAACTATGGCTACACCTTC
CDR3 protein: CASSVSPGSNYGYTF

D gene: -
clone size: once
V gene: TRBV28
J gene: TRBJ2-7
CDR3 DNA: TGTGCCAGCACCTCAGTCTCCTACGAGCAGTACTTC
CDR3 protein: CASTSVSYEQYF

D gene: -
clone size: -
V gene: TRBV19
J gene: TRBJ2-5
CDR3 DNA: TGTGCCAGTAGTGCATCGGAGACCCAGTACTTC
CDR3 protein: CASSASETQYF

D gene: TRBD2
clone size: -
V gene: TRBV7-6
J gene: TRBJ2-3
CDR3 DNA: TGTGCCAGCAGCTTGTCCGGGACTAGCGGGGGCACAGATACGCAGTATTTT
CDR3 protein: CASSLSGTSGGTDTQYF

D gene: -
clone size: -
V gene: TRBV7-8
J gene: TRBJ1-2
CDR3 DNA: TGTGCCAGCAGCTTAGAATCGAGGCCCCCCGGGGGCTACACCTTC
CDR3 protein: CASSLESRPPGGYTF

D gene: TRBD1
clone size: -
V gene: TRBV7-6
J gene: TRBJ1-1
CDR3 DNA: TGTGCCAGCAGCCCCAGACAGGGGGCTGAAGCTTTCTTT
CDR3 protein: CASSPRQGAEAFF

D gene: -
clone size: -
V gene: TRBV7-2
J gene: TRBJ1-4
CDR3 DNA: TGTGCCAGCAGCTTAGGCCAGGGGTTAGGTAATGAAAAACTGTTTTTT
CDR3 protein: CASSLGQGLGNEKLFF